This TCR beta chain was sequenced in a study of blood T cell repertoires in COVID-19. Profiling relied on immunoSEQ multiplex PCR, and the TCRdb table lists in-frame clones only, not all of them. The profile shows 200,000 to 300,000 clones, approximately 90% of them singletons. This CDR3 comprises 15 residues. The ends lost 8 bases at V and 5 bases at J; junction bases unmatched: 10. Germline CDR1 reads MNHEY; CDR2 reads SVGAGI. The chain couples TRBV6-5 to TRBJ2-2; 8 nucleotides align to TRBD2. The sample taken for sequencing was PBMCs or T cells enriched from blood (not recorded which). This receptor was obtained from a woman in her twenties or thirties who had recovered from COVID-19. The CDR3 is CASGGRSGRTGELFF. Here the CDR3 DNA reads TGTGCCAGCGGAGGTCGAAGCGGGAGAACCGGGGAGCTGTTTTTT.